These 27 T cell receptor beta chains share one sample of origin, sequenced in a study of esophageal squamous cell carcinoma under preoperative chemotherapy. As to time point: after preoperative PTX-NDP chemotherapy. TCRdb reprocessed the PCR reads via MiXCR and lists one record per CDR3 protein. The sample contains 30,000 or so distinct CDR3 sequences, around 50% of which appear only once. Sampling was carried out from a patient given preoperative chemotherapy. These receptors were obtained from a human donor with esophageal squamous cell carcinoma. The donor label of this sample is uncertain.

By share, this clonotype counts as medium-sized (0.01 to 0.1%). Here the CDR3 reads CASSSGGAGTQYF. The CDR3 DNA is TGTGCCAGCAGTAGCGGGGGGGCGGGGACCCAGTACTTC. The chain carries TRBV12-3 or TRBV12-4 and TRBJ2-5; TRBD2 matches 10 bases. V lost 5 bases and J lost 7; bases outside the gene matches: 4. The CDR3 loop spans 13 amino acids.

In its sample, this clonotype was seen many times. The chain carries TRBV6-1 and TRBJ2-1, with D perhaps TRBD2 (5 bases). The CDR3 extends over 16 amino acids. V gave up 5 bases and J gave up 4 bases, with 18 bases separating them. Germline CDR1 reads MNHNS; CDR2 reads SASEGT. The CDR3 DNA sequence: TGTGCCAGCAGTACAAGCCGGGGTGGATCTTACAATGAGCAGTTCTTC. Translated: CASSTSRGGSYNEQFF.

As concerns this clonotype: In this CDR3 the conserved last residue, phenylalanine or tryptophan, is missing, so a read error is likely. The limits of the CDR3 on the DNA are not certain, so only TCRdb's listed CDR3 is given. Here the CDR3 reads CASSLARFEGGVQETQHL. V usage is TRBV7-9 and J usage is TRBJ2-5; the table gives TRBD1 as D, unverified against the DNA. Germline assignment: CDR1 SEHNR and CDR2 FQNEAQ (reference sequence). With termini counted, the CDR3 has 18 amino acids.

This chain connects TRBV6-1 to TRBJ2-5; weak D call: TRBD2 (6 bases). The better agreement between TRBJ2-7 and the DNA end casts doubt on the J call. Germline CDR1 MNHNS, CDR2 SASEGT. CDR3 length: 13 residues. CDR3 amino acids: CASSDTGSYEQYF. The CDR3 DNA reads TGTGCCAGCAGTGACACCGGGAGCTACGAGCAGTACTTC.

As for this clonotype: Compared with germline, one end of the junction differs, possibly owing to a read error. The V call is TRBV7-8, the J call TRBJ2-5; 8 nucleotides line up with TRBD2. The CDR3 sequence is 16 residues long. Germline V CDR1 and CDR2: SGHVS, FQNEAQ. CDR3: CASSNLAGRDGDTQYF. CDR3 coding DNA: TGTGCCAGCAGCAACCTAGCGGGCCGGGACGGAGATACGCAGTATTTC. The full variable domain, in which reference TRBV7-8 and TRBJ2-5 provide the parts outside the CDR3, is GAGVSQSPRYKVAKRGQDVALRCDPISGHVSLFWYQQALGQGPEFLTYFQNEAQLDKSGLPSDRFFAERPEGSVSTLKIQRTQQEDSAVYLCASSNLAGRDGDTQYFGPGTRLLVL.

The chain carries TRBV7-9 and TRBJ2-5; 8 positions agree with TRBD2. Germline V lookup: CDR1 SEHNR, CDR2 FQNEAQ (reference sequence). Trimming at V came to 5 bases and at J to 8 bases, leaving 25 bases not matched to a gene. This CDR3 comprises 19 residues. Here the CDR3 DNA reads TGTGCCAGCAGCGAGGTGACGGGGACCGGGGGGGGGAACACAGATACCCAGTACTTC. Its protein is CASSEVTGTGGGNTDTQYF.

This clonotype was detected many times. The chain links TRBV28 to TRBJ2-5; D might be TRBD1 (6 bases). CDR3 size: 16 residues. Germline V gene sequence: CDR1 MDHEN, CDR2 SYDVKM. The germline V and J ends were trimmed by 6 bases and 3 bases, with 20 bases remaining between them. Here the CDR3 DNA reads TGTGCCAGCAGCCCTCAAACTACAGGGATCGAAGAGACCCAGTACTTC. It encodes CASSPQTTGIEETQYF.

Concerning this clonotype: A junction boundary mismatches the germline segment, possibly from a read error. The rearrangement uses TRBV12-3 or TRBV12-4 and TRBJ2-2, with TRBD2 matching 9 bases. This CDR3 has 19 amino acids. CDR3 in amino acids: CASSLASLSGGASTGALFF. CDR3 sequence (DNA): TGTGCCAGCAGTTTAGCGTCCCTTAGCGGGGGAGCGAGCACAGGGGCGCTGTTTTTT.

The genes are TRBV6-1 and TRBJ2-5, with D possibly called TRBD1 or TRBD2 (6 bases each). The CDR3 loop spans 17 amino acids. Trimming stripped 4 bases from V and 1 base from J, with 19 bases between. Germline CDR1 MNHNS, CDR2 SASEGT. The CDR3 here is CASSAGDGGRAQETQYF. The DNA for the CDR3 is TGTGCCAGCAGTGCGGGGGACGGGGGCCGAGCCCAAGAGACCCAGTACTTC.

This chain links TRBV12-3 or TRBV12-4 with TRBJ2-3, with TRBD2 matching over 8 bases. The last part of the DNA fits TRBJ2-7 better; the J call may be wrong. The CDR3 length is 16 residues. The DNA of the CDR3 is TGTGCCAGCACACACGGGGGGGTGTGTGCAACAGATACGCAGTACTTC. Protein: CASTHGGVCATDTQYF.

This clonotype was observed a handful of times. The gene calls are TRBV7-8 and TRBJ1-2, with TRBD1 matching 7 bases. CDR1 and CDR2 from the germline V gene are SGHVS and FQNEAQ. Unmatched junction bases numbered 5, after V lost 4 bases and J lost 6 bases. The CDR3 is 13 residues long. The CDR3 protein is CASSSVRGNGYTF. The CDR3 DNA reads as TGTGCCAGCAGCTCGGTCAGGGGGAATGGCTACACCTTC.

This clonotype was recorded a few times. This chain links TRBV7-6 with TRBJ1-5; tentative D call: TRBD1 (5 bases). The CDR3 is 13 amino acids. In germline, CDR1 is SGHVS, CDR2 FNYEAQ. V was shortened by 5 bases and J by 9 bases, with 14 bases between the two germline ends. This chain's CDR3 is CASSLTGGTPQHF. Here the CDR3 DNA reads TGTGCCAGCAGCCTCACAGGAGGGACGCCCCAGCATTTT.

The sample holds many counts of this clonotype. V is TRBV10-1 and J is TRBJ2-7, with D possibly TRBD1 on 5 matching bases. CDR3 length equals 13 residues. In germline, CDR1 is WNHNN, CDR2 SYGVQD (reference sequence). V was trimmed by 2 bases and J by 0 bases, leaving 5 bases between them. CDR3 DNA sequence: TGCGCCAGCAGTGAGGGACACTCCTACGAGCAGTACTTC. Protein sequence: CASSEGHSYEQYF.

This clonotype was observed at least ten times. V usage is TRBV7-2 and J usage is TRBJ1-2; D not resolved. V lost 5 bases and J lost 5, with 12 bases in between. The CDR3 has 13 residues. Germline V gene sequence: CDR1 SGHTA, CDR2 FQGNSA. CDR3 nucleotide sequence: TGTGCCAGCAGCCCCCTTCCGGGATATGGCTACACCTTC. Its protein product is CASSPLPGYGYTF. Full variable domain (rest looked up from reference TRBV7-2 and TRBJ1-2): GAGVSQSPSNKVTEKGKDVELRCDPISGHTALYWYRQSLGQGLEFLIYFQGNSAPDKSGLPSDRFSAERTGGSVSTLTIQRTQQEDSAVYLCASSPLPGYGYTFGSGTRLTVV.

A remark on this clonotype: One junction end does not reproduce the germline sequence, and a read error may be involved. The V gene is TRBV7-3, the J gene TRBJ2-3; D is possibly TRBD2 (6 bases). The CDR3 loop spans 17 amino acids. CDR1 is SGHTA and CDR2 is FQGTGA in the germline V gene. In DNA, the CDR3 is TGTGCCAGCAGCCTCAAACTGGGGCGGGGAGATGAAGACATTCAGTATTTC. This sequence encodes CASSLKLGRGDEDIQYF. Filled out from reference TRBV7-3 and TRBJ2-3, the complete variable domain reads GAGVSQTPSNKVTEKGKYVELRCDPISGHTALYWYRQSLGQGPEFLIYFQGTGAADDSGLPNDRFFAVRPEGSVSTLKIQRTERGDSAVYLCASSLKLGRGDEDIQYFGPGTRLTVL.

Ten or more counts support this clonotype. The chain joins TRBV10-3 to TRBJ2-2; TRBD1 matches at 11 bases. The junction had 2 bases not matched to a gene; V was cut back by 10 bases and J by 4 bases. The CDR3 is 13 residues long. Germline V lookup: CDR1 ENHRY, CDR2 SYGVKD. CDR3 region: CATGQGGTGELFF. The CDR3 region has the DNA TGTGCCACGGGACAGGGGGGCACCGGGGAGCTGTTTTTT.

This clonotype has more than one count but fewer than ten. This likely comes from a read error, as the CDR3 has no conserved phenylalanine or tryptophan at its end. The DNA is omitted, as the CDR3 cannot be located on it reliably, and the CDR3 follows TCRdb's listing. The chain has TRBV7-2 and TRBJ2-5; TRBD2, the D gene given by the table, was not confirmed from the DNA. The length of the CDR3 is 16 amino acids, counting both ends. Germline V gene sequence: CDR1 SGHTA, CDR2 FQGNSA. The CDR3 here is CASSSGRGAPRETQLS.

V usage is TRBV7-6 and J usage is TRBJ2-3, with 7 nucleotides matching TRBD2. The CDR3 extends over 14 amino acids. The V gene end was trimmed by 4 bases and the J gene end by 12 bases; junction bases not matched to a gene: 13. The germline gives CDR1 SGHVS, CDR2 FNYEAQ. The CDR3 spells CASSWGGDKETQYF. DNA for the CDR3: TGTGCCAGCAGCTGGGGGGGTGACAAAGAGACCCAGTATTTT.

The CDR3 region is CASSVGIIPYEQYF. CDR3 sequence (DNA): TGTGCCAGCAGCGTAGGCATCATTCCCTACGAGCAGTACTTC. The J gene is TRBJ2-7, the V gene TRBV9; no clear D. Germline CDR1 is SGDLS and CDR2 is YYNGEE. V was trimmed by 0 bases and J by 2 bases, leaving 9 bases between them. This CDR3 spans 14 amino acids.

J is TRBJ2-4 and V is TRBV27, with D unclear. V lost 5 bases to trimming and J lost 13 bases, with 12 bases between them. The CDR3 length is 11 residues. Germline V gene data show CDR1 as MNHEY and CDR2 as SMNVEV (reference sequence). The CDR3 DNA follows: TGTGCCAGCAGTGACCGAGACACCCAGTACTTC. This codes for CASSDRDTQYF.

As regards this clonotype: At one boundary the junction diverges from the germline segment, which might be a read error. This chain joins TRBV6-2 or TRBV6-3 and TRBJ2-2; possibly TRBD1 or TRBD2 for D (5 bases each). Looked up from germline, CDR1 is MNHEY and CDR2 is SVGEGT. The CDR3 is made up of 14 amino acids. CDR3 loop: CASSQDRNTGTLYF. CDR3 bases: TGTGCCAGCAGCCAGGATAGGAACACCGGGACGCTGTATTTT.

About this clonotype: Germline and junction disagree at one end, which may indicate a read error. The chain carries TRBV7-1 and TRBJ2-4, with D maybe TRBD2 (5 bases). TRBV7-1 is an ORF; its function is uncertain. This CDR3 region has 15 residues. The CDR3 sequence: CASSSELGAKDTQYF. The DNA for the CDR3 is TGTGCCAGCAGCTCGGAGCTGGGAGCCAAAGATACGCAGTACTTT.

This clonotype has more than one count but fewer than ten. The chain links TRBV7-2 to TRBJ2-5, with TRBD1 as a possible D gene (5 bases). The last part of the DNA fits TRBJ2-7 better; the J call may be wrong. Germline V CDR1 and CDR2: SGHTA, FQGNSA. The CDR3 loop spans 13 amino acids. CDR3: CASSPDRYYEQYF. The CDR3 DNA is TGTGCCAGCAGCCCCGACAGATACTACGAGCAGTACTTC.

This clonotype was picked up many times. This chain links TRBV6-5 with TRBJ1-1; D gene uncertain. V was pared by 3 bases and J by 0 bases, with 20 bases between. The germline V gene has CDR1 MNHEY and CDR2 SVGAGI. The CDR3 loop spans 18 amino acids. For the CDR3, the DNA is TGTGCCAGCAGTTATTTTGGTTTGAGACGGAGGGTGAACACTGAAGCTTTCTTT. Its translation: CASSYFGLRRRVNTEAFF.

In its sample, this clonotype was seen a few times. The CDR3 sequence: CASSNPSGRAPDTQYF. In nucleotides, the CDR3 is TGTGCCAGCAGTAATCCAAGCGGGAGGGCCCCAGATACGCAGTATTTT. The rearrangement joins TRBV25-1 to TRBJ2-3, with TRBD2 identical over 10 bases. Trimming at V came to 5 bases and at J to 4 bases, leaving 9 bases not matched to a gene. The CDR3 runs to 16 residues. Germline CDR1 is MGHDK and CDR2 is SYGVNS.

This chain links TRBV12-5 with TRBJ2-7; unclear D gene. The CDR3 length is 13 residues. The V gene's germline CDR1 is LGHNT and CDR2 FRNRAP. The V end was cut by 7 bases, the J end by 1 base, with 11 bases between. CDR3 protein: CASALFASYEQYF. Written as DNA, the CDR3 is TGTGCTAGTGCCCTTTTTGCTTCCTACGAGCAGTACTTC.

The CDR3 region is CASSRNVGGRGVTQYF. The DNA for the CDR3 is TGTGCCAGCAGCCGAAACGTGGGGGGCAGGGGGGTTACCCAGTACTTC. This chain joins TRBV7-3 and TRBJ2-5; maybe TRBD1 (7 bases). The CDR3 runs 16 residues. Germline CDR1 reads SGHTA; CDR2 reads FQGTGA. Trimming left V 5 bases short and J 8 bases short, with 24 bases between.